This passage covers 27 T cell receptor beta chains from one sample sequenced in a study of OX40 agonist ivuxolimab in advanced cancers. Some clones are missing from TCRdb's copy, which holds only in-frame ones; the method was immunoSEQ multiplex PCR. Of tens of thousands of clones listed, about 90% were seen once; the top ten hold about 0.31%. Sequenced material: CD4+ or CD8+ T cells sorted from blood, taken in a trial of the OX40 agonist ivuxolimab. The source is an adult with an advanced solid tumor such as melanoma, head and neck, liver or kidney cancer.

The rearrangement joins TRBV7-9 to TRBJ2-7; D might be TRBD1 or TRBD2, each matching 5 bases. V was clipped by 5 bases and J by 7 bases, with 15 bases between them. Per the germline V gene, CDR1 is SEHNR and CDR2 is FQNEAQ (reference sequence). This CDR3 contains 13 residues. The CDR3 reads CASSQDPWGEQYF. The CDR3 DNA sequence: TGTGCCAGCAGCCAAGATCCTTGGGGGGAGCAGTACTTC.

The chain carries TRBV15 and TRBJ2-5; D gene ambiguous. The DNA end lines up better with TRBJ2-7; the J call may be wrong. The CDR3 runs to 15 residues. CDR1 is LNHNV and CDR2 is YYDKDF in the germline V gene (reference sequence). CDR3 DNA sequence: TGTGCCACCAGCAGTGCAGGCTACGGCTCCTACGAGCAGTACTTC. Translated, it gives CATSSAGYGSYEQYF.

This clone has just one count. The chain joins TRBV7-9 to TRBJ2-7; D uncertain. The germline V and J ends were trimmed by 2 bases and 4 bases, with 12 bases remaining between them. The CDR3 totals 14 residues. The germline V gene encodes CDR1 SEHNR and CDR2 FQNEAQ (reference sequence). The CDR3 here is CASSLLGKTYEQYF. CDR3 DNA sequence: TGTGCCAGCAGCTTATTGGGAAAAACGTACGAGCAGTACTTC. Combining the CDR3 with reference TRBV7-9 and TRBJ2-7 gives the whole variable domain DTGVSQNPRHKITKRGQNVTFRCDPISEHNRLYWYRQTLGQGPEFLTYFQNEAQLEKSRLLSDRFSAERPKGSFSTLEIQRTEQGDSAMYLCASSLLGKTYEQYFGPGTRLTVT.

This rearrangement joins TRBV27 to TRBJ1-6; D is unclear. CDR3 length equals 15 residues. Looked up from germline, CDR1 is MNHEY and CDR2 is SMNVEV (reference sequence). V lost 3 bases to trimming and J lost 7 bases, with 13 bases between them. The CDR3 nucleotides read TGTGCCAGCAGTTTCGCGGGGATCGGGAATTCACCCCTCCACTTT. It is translated as CASSFAGIGNSPLHF.

Only a few counts were recorded for this clone. The genes are TRBV7-2 and TRBJ2-7; weak D call: TRBD2 (6 bases). This CDR3 contains 13 residues. In germline, CDR1 is SGHTA, CDR2 FQGNSA. With 5 bases removed from V and 4 bases from J, the gap between germline ends came to 12 bases. CDR3 DNA sequence: TGTGCCAGCAGCCTGGGACTTCAATACGAGCAGTACTTC. Protein: CASSLGLQYEQYF.

The DNA for the CDR3 is TGTGCCAGTAGTACCGGACAGGGGGGAGTGGGTCAGCCCCAGCATTTT. This codes for CASSTGQGGVGQPQHF. The V gene is TRBV19, the J gene TRBJ1-5; 10 bases are shared with TRBD1. The CDR3 is made up of 16 amino acids. Germline V lookup: CDR1 LNHDA, CDR2 SQIVND (reference sequence). V lost 4 bases and J lost 6; bases outside the gene matches: 9.

In the case of this clone: This specimen includes other DNA sequences encoding the same CDR3. The chain employs TRBV6-4 and TRBJ1-5, with D hard to call. The CDR3 runs to 13 residues. Looked up from germline, CDR1 is MRHNA and CDR2 is SNTAGT. Deletions cut 3 bases from V and 0 bases from J, with 3 bases between. CDR3 coding DNA: TGTGCCAGCAGTGAGGGTAGCAATCAGCCCCAGCATTTT. As protein: CASSEGSNQPQHF.

V usage is TRBV27 and J usage is TRBJ2-7, with unresolved D. Trimming left V 4 bases short and J 3 bases short, with 10 bases between. The CDR3 extends over 13 amino acids. Per the germline V gene, CDR1 is MNHEY and CDR2 is SMNVEV (reference sequence). This chain's CDR3 is CASSYMDRYEQYF. CDR3 bases: TGTGCCAGCAGTTATATGGACCGCTACGAGCAGTACTTC.

This clone was recorded once. J is TRBJ2-5 and V is TRBV6-5; D is ambiguous. The CDR3 length is 14 residues. Trimming pared 7 bases from V and 0 bases from J, leaving 12 bases between. CDR1 is MNHEY and CDR2 is SVGAGI in the germline V gene. The CDR3 reads CASIPWRNQETQYF. The CDR3, as DNA: TGTGCCAGCATTCCGTGGCGGAACCAAGAGACCCAGTACTTC.

V usage is TRBV4-2 and J usage is TRBJ2-5; D unresolved. This CDR3 spans 13 amino acids. Germline V lookup: CDR1 LGHNA, CDR2 YNFKEQ. The V gene lost 0 bases and the J gene lost 5 bases, with 7 bases spanning the gap. This CDR3 is CASSQDYLETQYF. The CDR3 DNA is TGTGCCAGCAGCCAAGATTACCTGGAGACCCAGTACTTC.

The chain carries TRBV7-9 and TRBJ1-3; D call uncertain. Germline V gives CDR1 SEHNR, CDR2 FQNEAQ (reference sequence). This CDR3 is built from 13 residues. Trimming left V 5 bases short and J 2 bases short, with 7 bases between. DNA of the CDR3: TGTGCCAGCAGCCCATTGACTGGAAACACCATATATTTT. Residues: CASSPLTGNTIYF.

The V and J genes are TRBV5-6 and TRBJ1-2; D is unresolved. Looked up from germline, CDR1 is SGHDT and CDR2 is YYEEEE. V lost 2 bases and J 11 bases, leaving 19 bases between the germline ends. The CDR3 has 14 residues. This CDR3 reads CASSFNPTSLGYTF. CDR3 coding DNA: TGTGCCAGCAGCTTTAATCCGACCTCTCTTGGGTACACCTTC.

By share, this clone counts as medium-sized. The rearrangement joins TRBV19 to TRBJ1-5, with D possibly TRBD1 on 5 matching bases. The CDR3 is made up of 17 amino acids. Trimming stripped 5 bases from V and 4 bases from J, with 21 bases between. Germline CDR1 LNHDA, CDR2 SQIVND (reference sequence). In DNA form, the CDR3 reads TGTGCCAGTAGTGGACGACAGTGGGGTGGGGAAAATCAGCCCCAGCATTTT. Its protein is CASSGRQWGGENQPQHF.

This sequence joins TRBV2 and TRBJ2-1; D gene uncertain. The germline gives CDR1 SNHLY, CDR2 FYNNEI. This CDR3 is 15 amino acids long. Trimming pared 2 bases from V and 0 bases from J, leaving 8 bases between. The CDR3, as DNA: TGTGCCAGCAGTGAAACGCGTGGCTCCTACAATGAGCAGTTCTTC. Translating it yields CASSETRGSYNEQFF.

This clone was recorded a few times. The rearrangement links TRBV18 to TRBJ2-7; D ambiguous. The CDR3 sequence is 14 residues long. V was clipped by 0 bases and J by 0 bases, with 6 bases between them. Germline lookup yields CDR1 KGHSH and CDR2 LQKENI. The CDR3 sequence is CASSPPSISYEQYF. CDR3 in DNA: TGTGCCAGCTCACCACCAAGTATCTCCTACGAGCAGTACTTC.

This clone has just one count. The chain couples TRBV5-4 to TRBJ2-7; possibly TRBD1 or TRBD2 for D (5 bases each). Germline CDR1 SGHNT, CDR2 YYREEE (reference sequence). This CDR3 contains 15 residues. V was shortened by 4 bases and J by 5 bases, with 19 bases between the two germline ends. The CDR3 DNA is TGTGCCAGCAGCCTCCGGGACGGCCCCAGAAACGAGCAGTACTTC. This translates into CASSLRDGPRNEQYF.

The chain employs TRBV2 and TRBJ2-7; TRBD2 aligns across 8 bases. The CDR3 has 15 residues. The V and J ends lost 2 bases and 4 bases, in that order; junction bases with no gene match: 7. Germline-derived CDR1 and CDR2 are SNHLY and FYNNEI. In DNA form, the CDR3 reads TGTGCCAGCAGTGAATCCCTAGCGGGTTGGTACGAGCAGTACTTC. It translates to CASSESLAGWYEQYF.

Points on this clone: This sample includes further DNA sequences coding for the same CDR3. The rearrangement uses TRBV28 and TRBJ2-7; 10 bases are a match to TRBD2. J lost 1 base, V lost 6 bases, and 0 bases had no gene match. The V gene's germline CDR1 is MDHEN and CDR2 SYDVKM. There are 13 residues in the CDR3. CDR3: CASRTSGSYEQYF. CDR3 bases: TGTGCCAGCAGGACTAGCGGGTCCTACGAGCAGTACTTC. The full variable domain, with the rest looked up from reference TRBV28 and TRBJ2-7, is DVKVTQSSRYLVKRTGEKVFLECVQDMDHENMFWYRQDPGLGLRLIYFSYDVKMKEKGDIPEGYSVSREKKERFSLILESASTNQTSMYLCASRTSGSYEQYFGPGTRLTVT.

V and J are TRBV6-5 and TRBJ2-7; no clear D. V was cut by 3 bases and J by 0 bases, with 6 bases left in between. CDR1 and CDR2 (germline): MNHEY, SVGAGI. The CDR3 loop spans 13 amino acids. The DNA for the CDR3 is TGTGCCAGCAGTTATGGCAACTCCTACGAGCAGTACTTC. This codes for CASSYGNSYEQYF.

The V call is TRBV19, the J call TRBJ1-5, with TRBD1 matching 7 bases. Germline CDR1 and CDR2: LNHDA and SQIVND (reference sequence). J was trimmed by 6 bases and V by 5 bases; bases with no gene match: 4. The CDR3 is made up of 13 amino acids. The CDR3 protein is CASSDREGQPQHF. The CDR3, as DNA: TGTGCCAGTAGTGACAGGGAGGGTCAGCCCCAGCATTTT. The full variable domain, completed using reference TRBV19 and TRBJ1-5, is DGGITQSPKYLFRKEGQNVTLSCEQNLNHDAMYWYRQDPGQGLRLIYYSQIVNDFQKGDIAEGYSVSREKKESFPLTVTSAQKNPTAFYLCASSDREGQPQHFGDGTRLSIL.

The rearrangement links TRBV19 to TRBJ2-1; no firm D call. V lost 3 bases to trimming and J lost 6 bases, with 12 bases between them. CDR1 LNHDA and CDR2 SQIVND come from the germline V gene (reference sequence). The CDR3 is made up of 14 amino acids. CDR3 nucleotides: TGTGCCAGTAGTATCATGCACTATACCAATGAGCAGTTCTTC. Its translation is CASSIMHYTNEQFF. Using reference TRBV19 and TRBJ2-1 for the parts outside the CDR3, the full variable domain is DGGITQSPKYLFRKEGQNVTLSCEQNLNHDAMYWYRQDPGQGLRLIYYSQIVNDFQKGDIAEGYSVSREKKESFPLTVTSAQKNPTAFYLCASSIMHYTNEQFFGPGTRLTVL.

This rearrangement joins TRBV9 to TRBJ2-1; 12 bases map to TRBD2. This CDR3 comprises 17 residues. V shed 7 bases, J shed 0 bases, and the junction held 8 bases outside the gene matches. The V gene's germline CDR1 is SGDLS and CDR2 YYNGEE. This chain's CDR3 is CASSATSGSTSYNEQFF. CDR3 bases: TGTGCCAGCTCGGCGACTAGCGGGAGCACCTCCTACAATGAGCAGTTCTTC. Combining the CDR3 with reference TRBV9 and TRBJ2-1 gives the whole variable domain DSGVTQTPKHLITATGQRVTLRCSPRSGDLSVYWYQQSLDQGLQFLIQYYNGEERAKGNILERFSAQQFPDLHSELNLSSLELGDSALYFCASSATSGSTSYNEQFFGPGTRLTVL.

CDR3 in amino acids: CASSVGPAGDMGEQFF. CDR3 bases: TGTGCCAGCAGCGTAGGGCCAGCGGGAGATATGGGTGAGCAGTTCTTC. The chain employs TRBV9 and TRBJ2-1; 8 nucleotides line up with TRBD2. The CDR3 length is 16 residues. Germline trimming cut 0 bases from V and 9 bases from J; bases unmatched to any gene: 11. CDR1 and CDR2 (germline): SGDLS, YYNGEE.

This clone was recorded only once. The V gene is TRBV2, the J gene TRBJ2-1; D gene ambiguous. V dropped 10 bases and J dropped 0 bases, with 13 bases sitting between them. This CDR3 is 14 amino acids long. Germline CDR1 SNHLY, CDR2 FYNNEI. CDR3 bases: TGTGCCATCCAAAGGTGGCTCTCCTACAATGAGCAGTTCTTC. As protein: CAIQRWLSYNEQFF.

This sequence joins TRBV15 and TRBJ2-6; D not resolved. With 9 bases removed from V and 2 bases from J, the gap between germline ends came to 11 bases. Per germline, CDR1 LNHNV and CDR2 YYDKDF (reference sequence). The CDR3 has 14 amino acids. As DNA, the CDR3 is TGTGCCACGAAGGCGGTAGCTGGGGCCAACGTCCTGACTTTC. It translates to CATKAVAGANVLTF.

The chain uses TRBV15 and TRBJ2-6; 7 nucleotides align to TRBD1. The germline V gene has CDR1 LNHNV and CDR2 YYDKDF (reference sequence). V shed 5 bases and J 4 bases; nucleotides not matched to a gene: 8. CDR3 length: 16 residues. The CDR3 DNA sequence: TGTGCCACCAGCGGCCTCGGGACAGCAGGGGCCAACGTCCTGACTTTC. Protein product: CATSGLGTAGANVLTF.

The chain joins TRBV28 to TRBJ1-1, with 9 bases identical to TRBD1. Germline values: CDR1 MDHEN, CDR2 SYDVKM. V was pared by 4 bases and J by 12 bases, with 6 bases of the junction left unmatched. The CDR3 is 12 amino acids. The CDR3 DNA follows: TGTGCCAGCAGTTATCGGACAGGGGACACTTTCTTT. It encodes CASSYRTGDTFF.